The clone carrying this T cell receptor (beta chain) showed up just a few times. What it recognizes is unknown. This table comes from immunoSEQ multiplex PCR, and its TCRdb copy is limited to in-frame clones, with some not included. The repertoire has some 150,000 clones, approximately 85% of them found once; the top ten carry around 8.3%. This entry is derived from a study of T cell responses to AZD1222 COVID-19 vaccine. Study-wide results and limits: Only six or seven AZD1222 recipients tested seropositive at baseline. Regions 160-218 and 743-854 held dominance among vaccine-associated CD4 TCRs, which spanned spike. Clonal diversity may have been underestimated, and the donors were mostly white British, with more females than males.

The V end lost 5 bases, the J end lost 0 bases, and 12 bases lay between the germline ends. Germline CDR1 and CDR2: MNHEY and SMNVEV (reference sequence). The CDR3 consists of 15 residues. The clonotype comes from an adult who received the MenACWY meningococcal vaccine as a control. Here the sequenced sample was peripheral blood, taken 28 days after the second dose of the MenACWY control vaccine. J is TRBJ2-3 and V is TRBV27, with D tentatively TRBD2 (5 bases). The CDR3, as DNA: TGTGCCAGCAGTCTAAATAGCGCAAGCACAGATACGCAGTATTTT. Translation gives CASSLNSASTDTQYF.